The sequence of this T cell receptor beta chain was determined in a study of blood T cell repertoires in COVID-19. Study-wide context: Sites across the United States, Italy and Spain contributed samples from acute and convalescent COVID-19. PBMCs, B-cell-depleted T cells, or T cells provided the cDNA or gDNA that made up the material.

Per the study methods: Using reference gene primer amplification, nucleated cell counts were estimated. The method was immunoSEQ multiplex PCR; TCRdb's version includes in-frame clones alone and lacks a portion of them. V and J calls and clone size are copied from that table; D and trimming were computed from the DNA. This table has approximately 170,000 clones, 70% to 90% appearing once. This receptor was obtained from a woman aged 70-85 years with acute or convalescent COVID-19. Sequenced input: peripheral blood.

CDR3 nucleotide sequence: TGTGCCAGCAGTTTAGCGCCCCAGGGATACGCTTTCTTT. This codes for CASSLAPQGYAFF. This chain connects TRBV12-3 or TRBV12-4 to TRBJ1-1; a possible D gene is TRBD1 (5 bases). The CDR3 covers 13 residues. The V and J ends lost 0 bases and 11 bases respectively, with 13 bases between them.